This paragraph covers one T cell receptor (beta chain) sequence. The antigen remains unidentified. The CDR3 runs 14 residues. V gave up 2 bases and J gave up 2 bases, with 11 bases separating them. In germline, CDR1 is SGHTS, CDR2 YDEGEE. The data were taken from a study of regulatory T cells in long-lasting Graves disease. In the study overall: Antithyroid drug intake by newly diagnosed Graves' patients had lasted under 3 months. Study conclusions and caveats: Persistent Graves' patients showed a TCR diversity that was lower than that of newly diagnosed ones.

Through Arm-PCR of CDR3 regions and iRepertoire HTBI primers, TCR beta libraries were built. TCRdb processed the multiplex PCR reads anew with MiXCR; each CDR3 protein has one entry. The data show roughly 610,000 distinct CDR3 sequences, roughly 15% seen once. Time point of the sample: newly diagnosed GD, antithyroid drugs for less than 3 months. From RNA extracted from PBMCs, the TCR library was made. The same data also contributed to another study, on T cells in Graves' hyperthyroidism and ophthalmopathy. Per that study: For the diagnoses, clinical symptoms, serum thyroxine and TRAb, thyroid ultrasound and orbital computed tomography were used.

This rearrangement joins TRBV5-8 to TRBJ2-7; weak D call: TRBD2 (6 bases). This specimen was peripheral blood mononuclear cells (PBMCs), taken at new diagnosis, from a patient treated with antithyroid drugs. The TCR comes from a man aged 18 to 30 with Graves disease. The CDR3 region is CASSFDRGTYEQYF. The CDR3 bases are TGTGCCAGCAGCTTTGACCGGGGGACCTACGAGCAGTACTTC.